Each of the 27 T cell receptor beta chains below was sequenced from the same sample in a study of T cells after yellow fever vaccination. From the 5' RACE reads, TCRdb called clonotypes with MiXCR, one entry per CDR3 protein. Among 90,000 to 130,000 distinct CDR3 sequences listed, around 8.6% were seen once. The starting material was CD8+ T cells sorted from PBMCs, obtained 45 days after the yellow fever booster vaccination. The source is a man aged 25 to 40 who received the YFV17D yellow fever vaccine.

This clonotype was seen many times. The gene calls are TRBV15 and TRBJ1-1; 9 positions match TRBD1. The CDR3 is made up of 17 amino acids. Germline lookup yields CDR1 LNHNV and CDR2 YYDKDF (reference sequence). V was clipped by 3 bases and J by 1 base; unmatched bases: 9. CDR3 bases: TGTGCCACCAGCAGTGGACAGGGGACCGGCGCGAACACTGAAGCTTTCTTT. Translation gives CATSSGQGTGANTEAFF.

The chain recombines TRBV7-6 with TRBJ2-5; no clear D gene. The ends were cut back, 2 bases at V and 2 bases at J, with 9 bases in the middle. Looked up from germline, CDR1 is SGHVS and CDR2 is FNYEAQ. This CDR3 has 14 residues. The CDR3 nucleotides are TGTGCCAGCAGCTTACCCCGGGCTCAAGAGACCCAGTACTTC. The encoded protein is CASSLPRAQETQYF.

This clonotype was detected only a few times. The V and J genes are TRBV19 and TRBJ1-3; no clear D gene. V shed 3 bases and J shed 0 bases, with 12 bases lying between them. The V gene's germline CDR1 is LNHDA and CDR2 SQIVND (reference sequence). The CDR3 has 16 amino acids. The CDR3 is CASSMAGFRSGNTIYF. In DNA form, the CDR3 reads TGTGCCAGTAGTATGGCGGGGTTTCGCTCTGGAAACACCATATATTTT.

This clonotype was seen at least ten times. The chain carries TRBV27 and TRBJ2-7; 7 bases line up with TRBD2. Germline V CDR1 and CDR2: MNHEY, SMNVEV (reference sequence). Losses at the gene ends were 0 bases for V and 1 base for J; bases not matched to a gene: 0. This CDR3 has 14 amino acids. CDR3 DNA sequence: TGTGCCAGCAGTTTATCGGGGGGGTCCTACGAGCAGTACTTC. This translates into CASSLSGGSYEQYF.

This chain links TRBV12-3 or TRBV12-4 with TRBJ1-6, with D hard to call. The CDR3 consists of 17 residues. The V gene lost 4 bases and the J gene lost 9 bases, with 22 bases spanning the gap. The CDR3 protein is CASSSLPQADPGSPLHF. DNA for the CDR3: TGTGCCAGCAGTTCCCTCCCGCAGGCCGACCCCGGTTCACCCCTCCACTTT.

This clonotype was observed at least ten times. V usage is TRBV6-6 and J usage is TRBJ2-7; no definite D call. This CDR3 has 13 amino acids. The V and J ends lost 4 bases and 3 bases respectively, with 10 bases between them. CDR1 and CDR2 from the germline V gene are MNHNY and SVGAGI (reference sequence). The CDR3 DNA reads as TGTGCCAGCAGTTTCGGAGCCAACTACGAGCAGTACTTC. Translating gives CASSFGANYEQYF.

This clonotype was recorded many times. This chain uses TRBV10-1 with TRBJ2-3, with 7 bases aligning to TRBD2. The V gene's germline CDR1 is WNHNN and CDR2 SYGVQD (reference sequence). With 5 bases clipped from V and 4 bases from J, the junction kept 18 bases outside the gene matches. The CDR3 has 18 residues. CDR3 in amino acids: CASSPPWEGEVVADTQYF. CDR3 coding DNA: TGCGCCAGCAGTCCTCCATGGGAGGGAGAAGTTGTAGCAGATACGCAGTATTTT.

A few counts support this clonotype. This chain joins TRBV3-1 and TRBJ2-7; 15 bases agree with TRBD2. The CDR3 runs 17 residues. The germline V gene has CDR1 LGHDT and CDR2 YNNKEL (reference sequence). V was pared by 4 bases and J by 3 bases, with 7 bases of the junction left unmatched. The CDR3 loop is CASSLGLAGGGVYEQYF. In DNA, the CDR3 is TGTGCCAGCAGCCTCGGACTAGCGGGAGGGGGGGTCTACGAGCAGTACTTC.

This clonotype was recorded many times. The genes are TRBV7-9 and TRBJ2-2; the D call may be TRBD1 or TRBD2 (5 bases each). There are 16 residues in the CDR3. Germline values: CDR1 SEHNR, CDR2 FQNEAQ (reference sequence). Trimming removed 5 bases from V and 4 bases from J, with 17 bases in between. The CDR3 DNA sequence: TGTGCCAGCAGCCCCCCTAGCCTGGGGGTCACCGGGGAGCTGTTTTTT. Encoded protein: CASSPPSLGVTGELFF. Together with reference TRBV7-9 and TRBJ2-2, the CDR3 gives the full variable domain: DTGVSQNPRHKITKRGQNVTFRCDPISEHNRLYWYRQTLGQGPEFLTYFQNEAQLEKSRLLSDRFSAERPKGSFSTLEIQRTEQGDSAMYLCASSPPSLGVTGELFFGEGSRLTVL.

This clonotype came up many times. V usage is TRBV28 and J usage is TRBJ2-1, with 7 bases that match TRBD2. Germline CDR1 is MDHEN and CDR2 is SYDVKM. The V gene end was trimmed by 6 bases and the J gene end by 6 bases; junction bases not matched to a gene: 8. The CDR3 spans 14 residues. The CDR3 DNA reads TGTGCCAGCAGAGCCCCGGGGGGAGTCAATGAGCAGTTCTTC. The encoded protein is CASRAPGGVNEQFF.

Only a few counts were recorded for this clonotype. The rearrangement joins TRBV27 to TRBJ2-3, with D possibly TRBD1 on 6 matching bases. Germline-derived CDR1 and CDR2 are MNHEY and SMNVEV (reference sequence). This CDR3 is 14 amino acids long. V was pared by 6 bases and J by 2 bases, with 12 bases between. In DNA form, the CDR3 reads TGTGCCAGCAGCACACAGGGAGTCACAGATACGCAGTATTTT. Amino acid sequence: CASSTQGVTDTQYF.

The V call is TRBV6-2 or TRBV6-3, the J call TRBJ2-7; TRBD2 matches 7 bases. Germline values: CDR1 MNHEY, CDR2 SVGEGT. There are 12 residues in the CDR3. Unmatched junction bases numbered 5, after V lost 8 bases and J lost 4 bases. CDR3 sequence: CASAAGVYEQYF. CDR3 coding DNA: TGTGCCAGCGCGGCGGGAGTTTACGAGCAGTACTTC.

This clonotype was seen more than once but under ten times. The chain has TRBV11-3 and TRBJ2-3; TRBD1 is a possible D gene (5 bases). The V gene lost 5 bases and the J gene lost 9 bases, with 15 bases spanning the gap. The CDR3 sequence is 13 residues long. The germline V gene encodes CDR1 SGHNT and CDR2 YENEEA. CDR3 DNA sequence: TGTGCCAGCAGCCCTACCCAGGGATCGACGCAGTATTTT. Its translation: CASSPTQGSTQYF.

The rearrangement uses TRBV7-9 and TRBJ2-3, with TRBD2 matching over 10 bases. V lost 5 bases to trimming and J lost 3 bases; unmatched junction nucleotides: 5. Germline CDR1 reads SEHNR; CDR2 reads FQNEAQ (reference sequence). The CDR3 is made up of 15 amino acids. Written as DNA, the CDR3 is TGTGCCAGCAGCCCTAGCGGGAGCCAAACAGATACGCAGTATTTT. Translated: CASSPSGSQTDTQYF.

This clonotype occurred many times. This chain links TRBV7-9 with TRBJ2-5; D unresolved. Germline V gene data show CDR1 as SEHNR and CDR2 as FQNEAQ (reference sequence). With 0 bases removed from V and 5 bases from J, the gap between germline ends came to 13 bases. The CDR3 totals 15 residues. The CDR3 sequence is CASSLAPTDRETQYF. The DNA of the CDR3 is TGTGCCAGCAGCTTAGCGCCCACAGACCGGGAGACCCAGTACTTC.

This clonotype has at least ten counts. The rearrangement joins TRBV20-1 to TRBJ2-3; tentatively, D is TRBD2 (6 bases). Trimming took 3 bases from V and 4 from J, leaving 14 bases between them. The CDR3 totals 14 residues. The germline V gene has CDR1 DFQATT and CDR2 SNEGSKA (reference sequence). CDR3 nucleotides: TGCAGTGCTAGTTTAGACACGGGGGCAGATACGCAGTATTTT. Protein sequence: CSASLDTGADTQYF.

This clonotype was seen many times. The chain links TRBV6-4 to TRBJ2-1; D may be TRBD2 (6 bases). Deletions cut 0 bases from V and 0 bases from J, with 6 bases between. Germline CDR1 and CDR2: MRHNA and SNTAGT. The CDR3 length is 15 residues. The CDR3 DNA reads TGTGCCAGCAGTGACTCAGCGGGCTCCTACAATGAGCAGTTCTTC. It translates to CASSDSAGSYNEQFF.

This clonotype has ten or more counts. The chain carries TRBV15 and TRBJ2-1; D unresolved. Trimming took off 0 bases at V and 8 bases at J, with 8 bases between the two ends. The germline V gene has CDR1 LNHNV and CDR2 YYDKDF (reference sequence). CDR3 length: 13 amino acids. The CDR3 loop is CATSRDIADEQFF. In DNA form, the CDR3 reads TGTGCCACCAGCAGAGACATAGCCGATGAGCAGTTCTTC.

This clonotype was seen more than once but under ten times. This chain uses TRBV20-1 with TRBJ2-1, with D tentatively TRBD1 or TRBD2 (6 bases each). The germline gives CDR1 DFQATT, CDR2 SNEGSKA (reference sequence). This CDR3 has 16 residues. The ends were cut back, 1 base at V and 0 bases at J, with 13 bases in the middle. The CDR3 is CSARGLGGPSYNEQFF. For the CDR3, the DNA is TGCAGTGCTAGAGGACTAGGGGGACCCTCCTACAATGAGCAGTTCTTC.

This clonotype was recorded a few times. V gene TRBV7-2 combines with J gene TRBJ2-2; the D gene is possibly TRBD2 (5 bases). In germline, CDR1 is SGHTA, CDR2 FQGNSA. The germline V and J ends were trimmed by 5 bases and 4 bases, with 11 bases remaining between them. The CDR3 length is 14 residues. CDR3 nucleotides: TGTGCCAGCAGCCCGGACTTCACCACCGGGGAGCTGTTTTTT. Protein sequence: CASSPDFTTGELFF.

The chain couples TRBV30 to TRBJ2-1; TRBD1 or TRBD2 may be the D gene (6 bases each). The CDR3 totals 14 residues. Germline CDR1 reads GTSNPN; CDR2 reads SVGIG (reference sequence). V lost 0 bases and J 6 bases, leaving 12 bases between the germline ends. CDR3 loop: CAWSVGGHGNEQFF. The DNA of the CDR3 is TGTGCCTGGAGTGTAGGGGGGCACGGCAATGAGCAGTTCTTC.

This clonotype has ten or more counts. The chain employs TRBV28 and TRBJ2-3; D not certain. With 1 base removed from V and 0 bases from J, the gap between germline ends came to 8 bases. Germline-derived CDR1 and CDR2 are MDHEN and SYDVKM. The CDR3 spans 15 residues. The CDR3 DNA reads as TGTGCCAGCAGTTTATTTCGCTCTAGCACAGATACGCAGTATTTT. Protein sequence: CASSLFRSSTDTQYF.

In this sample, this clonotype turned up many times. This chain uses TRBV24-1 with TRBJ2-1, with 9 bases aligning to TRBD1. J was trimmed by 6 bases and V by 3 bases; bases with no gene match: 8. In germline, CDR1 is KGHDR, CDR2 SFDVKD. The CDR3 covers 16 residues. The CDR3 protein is CATSDLGTGKVNEQFF. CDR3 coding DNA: TGTGCCACCAGTGATCTCGGGACAGGGAAGGTCAATGAGCAGTTCTTC.

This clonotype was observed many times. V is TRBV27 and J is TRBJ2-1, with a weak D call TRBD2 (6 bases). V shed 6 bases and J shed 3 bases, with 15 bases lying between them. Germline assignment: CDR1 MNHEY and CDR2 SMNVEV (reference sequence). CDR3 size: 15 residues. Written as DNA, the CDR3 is TGTGCCAGCAGGGGAGGCCCGAGGTACTACAATGAGCAGTTCTTC. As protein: CASRGGPRYYNEQFF.

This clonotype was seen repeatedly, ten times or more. The DNA for the CDR3 is TGCAGTGCTAGAAATCGTAGCGGGAGGCGCGATGAGCAGTTCTTC. As protein: CSARNRSGRRDEQFF. The V gene is TRBV20-1, the J gene TRBJ2-1; 10 bases agree with TRBD2. Germline V gene lookup returns CDR1 DFQATT and CDR2 SNEGSKA (reference sequence). The CDR3 runs 15 residues. Losses at the gene ends were 2 bases for V and 8 bases for J; bases not matched to a gene: 9.

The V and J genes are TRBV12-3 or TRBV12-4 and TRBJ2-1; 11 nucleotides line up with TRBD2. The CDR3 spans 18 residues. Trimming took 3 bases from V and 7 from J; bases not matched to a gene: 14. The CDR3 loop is CASSFNLELAGAQNEQFF. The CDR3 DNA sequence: TGTGCCAGCAGTTTCAACCTCGAACTAGCGGGGGCCCAGAATGAGCAGTTCTTC.

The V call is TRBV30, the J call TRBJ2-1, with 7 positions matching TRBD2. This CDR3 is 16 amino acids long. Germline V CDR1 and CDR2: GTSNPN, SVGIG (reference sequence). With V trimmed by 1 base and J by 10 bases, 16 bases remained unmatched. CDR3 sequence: CAWSEVEAGLLGEQFF. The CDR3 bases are TGTGCCTGGAGTGAGGTGGAAGCGGGACTCTTGGGGGAGCAGTTCTTC.